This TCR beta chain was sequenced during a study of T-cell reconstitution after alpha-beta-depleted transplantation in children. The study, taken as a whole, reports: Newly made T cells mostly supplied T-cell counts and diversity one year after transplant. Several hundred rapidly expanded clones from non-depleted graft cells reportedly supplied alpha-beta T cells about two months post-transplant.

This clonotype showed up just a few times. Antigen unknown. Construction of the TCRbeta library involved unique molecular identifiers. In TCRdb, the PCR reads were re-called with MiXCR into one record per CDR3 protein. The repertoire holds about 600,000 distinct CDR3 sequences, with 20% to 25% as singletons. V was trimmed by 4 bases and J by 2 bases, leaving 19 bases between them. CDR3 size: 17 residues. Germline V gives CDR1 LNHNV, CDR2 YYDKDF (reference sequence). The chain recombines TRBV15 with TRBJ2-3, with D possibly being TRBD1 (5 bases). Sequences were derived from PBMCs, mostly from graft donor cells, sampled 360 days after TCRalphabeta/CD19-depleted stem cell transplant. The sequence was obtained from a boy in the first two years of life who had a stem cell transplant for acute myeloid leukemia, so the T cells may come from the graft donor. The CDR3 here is CATSITNFRQTTDTQYF. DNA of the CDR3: TGTGCCACCAGCATCACAAATTTCAGACAGACCACAGATACGCAGTATTTT.